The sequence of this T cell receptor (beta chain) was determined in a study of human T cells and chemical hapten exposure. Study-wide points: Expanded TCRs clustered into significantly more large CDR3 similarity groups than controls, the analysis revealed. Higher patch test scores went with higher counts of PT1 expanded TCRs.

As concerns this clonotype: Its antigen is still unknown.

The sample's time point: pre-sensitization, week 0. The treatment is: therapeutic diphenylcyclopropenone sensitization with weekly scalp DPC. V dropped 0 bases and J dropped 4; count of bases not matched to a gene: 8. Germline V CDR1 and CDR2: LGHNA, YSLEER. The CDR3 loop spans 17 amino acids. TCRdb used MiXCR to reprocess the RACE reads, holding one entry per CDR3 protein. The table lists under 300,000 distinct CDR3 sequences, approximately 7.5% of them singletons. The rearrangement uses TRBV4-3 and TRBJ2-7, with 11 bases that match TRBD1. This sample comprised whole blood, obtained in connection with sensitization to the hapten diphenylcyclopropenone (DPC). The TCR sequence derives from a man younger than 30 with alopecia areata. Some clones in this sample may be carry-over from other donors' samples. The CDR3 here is CASSQEPGTGGLYEQYF. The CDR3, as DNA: TGCGCCAGCAGCCAAGAGCCCGGGACAGGGGGTCTATACGAGCAGTACTTC.